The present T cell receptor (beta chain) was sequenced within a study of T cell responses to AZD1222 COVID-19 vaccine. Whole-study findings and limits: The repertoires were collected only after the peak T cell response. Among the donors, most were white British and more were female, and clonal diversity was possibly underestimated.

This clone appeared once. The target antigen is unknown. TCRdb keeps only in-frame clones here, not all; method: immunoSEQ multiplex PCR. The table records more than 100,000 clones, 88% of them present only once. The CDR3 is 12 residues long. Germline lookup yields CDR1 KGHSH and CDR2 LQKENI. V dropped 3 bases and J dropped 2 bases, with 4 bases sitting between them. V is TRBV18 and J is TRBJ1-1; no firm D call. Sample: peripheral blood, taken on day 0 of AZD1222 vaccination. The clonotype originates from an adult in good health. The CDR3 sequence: CASSPRNTEAFF. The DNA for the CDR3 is TGTGCCAGCTCACCCCGAAACACTGAAGCTTTCTTT.